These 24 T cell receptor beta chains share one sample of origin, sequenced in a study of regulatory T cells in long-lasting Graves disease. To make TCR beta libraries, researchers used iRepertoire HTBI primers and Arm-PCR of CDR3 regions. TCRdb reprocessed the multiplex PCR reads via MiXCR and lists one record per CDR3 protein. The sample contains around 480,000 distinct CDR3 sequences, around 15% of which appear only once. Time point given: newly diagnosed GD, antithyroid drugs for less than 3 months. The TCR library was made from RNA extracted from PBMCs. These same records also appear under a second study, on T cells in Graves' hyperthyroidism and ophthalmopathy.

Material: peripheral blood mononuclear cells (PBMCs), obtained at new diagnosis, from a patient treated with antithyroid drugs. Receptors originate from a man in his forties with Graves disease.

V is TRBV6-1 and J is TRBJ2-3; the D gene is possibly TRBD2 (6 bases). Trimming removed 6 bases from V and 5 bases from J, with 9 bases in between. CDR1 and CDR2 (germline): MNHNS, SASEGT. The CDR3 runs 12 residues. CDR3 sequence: CASRSGLDTQYF. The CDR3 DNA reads TGTGCCAGCAGGAGCGGGTTAGATACGCAGTATTTT.

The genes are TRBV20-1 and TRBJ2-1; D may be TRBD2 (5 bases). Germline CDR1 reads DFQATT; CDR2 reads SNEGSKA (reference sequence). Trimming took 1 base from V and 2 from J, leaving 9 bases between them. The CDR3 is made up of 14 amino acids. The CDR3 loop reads CSARAAEAYNEQFF. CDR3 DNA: TGCAGTGCTAGAGCAGCGGAGGCCTACAATGAGCAGTTCTTC.

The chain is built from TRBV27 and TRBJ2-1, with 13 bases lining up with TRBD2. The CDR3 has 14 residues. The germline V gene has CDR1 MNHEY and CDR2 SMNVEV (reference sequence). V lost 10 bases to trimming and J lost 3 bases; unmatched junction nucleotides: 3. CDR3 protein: CATRTSGGYNEQFF. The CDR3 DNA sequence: TGTGCCACCAGGACTAGCGGGGGCTACAATGAGCAGTTCTTC.

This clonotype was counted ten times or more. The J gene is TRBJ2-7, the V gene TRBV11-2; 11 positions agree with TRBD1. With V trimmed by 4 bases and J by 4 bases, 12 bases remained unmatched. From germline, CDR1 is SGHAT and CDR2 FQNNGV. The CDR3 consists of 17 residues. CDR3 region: CASSYALRGQGEYEQYF. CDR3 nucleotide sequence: TGTGCCAGCAGCTACGCCCTACGGGGACAGGGGGAGTACGAGCAGTACTTC.

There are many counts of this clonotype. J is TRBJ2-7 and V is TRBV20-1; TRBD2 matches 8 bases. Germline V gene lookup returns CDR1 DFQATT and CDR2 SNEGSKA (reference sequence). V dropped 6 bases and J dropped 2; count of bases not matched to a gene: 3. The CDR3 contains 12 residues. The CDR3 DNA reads TGCAGTGCGAAGGGACTAGCCTACGAGCAGTACTTC. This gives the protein CSAKGLAYEQYF.

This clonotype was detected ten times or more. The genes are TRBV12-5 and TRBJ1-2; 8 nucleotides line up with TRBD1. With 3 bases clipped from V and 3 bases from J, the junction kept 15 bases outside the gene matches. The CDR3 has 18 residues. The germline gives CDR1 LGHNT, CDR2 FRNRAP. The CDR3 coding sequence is TGTGCTAGTGGTTTCGCGACCCCGGACAGGGTCGAGTACTATGGCTACACCTTC. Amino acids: CASGFATPDRVEYYGYTF.

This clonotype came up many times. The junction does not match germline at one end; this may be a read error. The CDR3: CASSLAPLGSSSTDTQYF. CDR3 sequence (DNA): TGTGCCAGCAGCTTGGCCCCGCTTGGGAGCAGCAGCACAGATACGCAGTATTTT. This rearrangement joins TRBV5-1 to TRBJ2-3, with D perhaps TRBD2 (5 bases). Germline CDR1 is SGHRS and CDR2 is YFSETQ. The CDR3 has 18 residues.

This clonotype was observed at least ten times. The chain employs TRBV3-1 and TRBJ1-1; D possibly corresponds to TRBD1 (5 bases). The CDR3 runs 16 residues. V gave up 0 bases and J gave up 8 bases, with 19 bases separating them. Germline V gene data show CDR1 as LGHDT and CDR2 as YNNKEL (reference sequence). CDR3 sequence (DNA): TGTGCCAGCAGCCAAGATTTTAGGGACCAAGGCGGCGAAGCTTTCTTT. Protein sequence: CASSQDFRDQGGEAFF. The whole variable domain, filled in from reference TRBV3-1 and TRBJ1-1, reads DTAVSQTPKYLVTQMGNDKSIKCEQNLGHDTMYWYKQDSKKFLKIMFSYNNKELIINETVPNRFSPKSPDKAHLNLHINSLELGDSAVYFCASSQDFRDQGGEAFFGQGTRLTVV.

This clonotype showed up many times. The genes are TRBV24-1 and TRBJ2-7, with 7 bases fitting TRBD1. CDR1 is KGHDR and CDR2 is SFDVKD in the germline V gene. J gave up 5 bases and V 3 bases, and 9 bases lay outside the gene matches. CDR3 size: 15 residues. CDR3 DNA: TGTGCCACCAGTGATCCTCACAGGGGTTTCGACGAGCAGTACTTC. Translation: CATSDPHRGFDEQYF.

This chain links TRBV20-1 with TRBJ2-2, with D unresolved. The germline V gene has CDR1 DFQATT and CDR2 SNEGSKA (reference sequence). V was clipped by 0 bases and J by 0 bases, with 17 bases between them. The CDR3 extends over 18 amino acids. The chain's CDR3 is CSARDSSKGFSNTGELFF. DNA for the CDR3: TGCAGTGCTAGAGATTCCAGTAAGGGTTTTTCGAACACCGGGGAGCTGTTTTTT.

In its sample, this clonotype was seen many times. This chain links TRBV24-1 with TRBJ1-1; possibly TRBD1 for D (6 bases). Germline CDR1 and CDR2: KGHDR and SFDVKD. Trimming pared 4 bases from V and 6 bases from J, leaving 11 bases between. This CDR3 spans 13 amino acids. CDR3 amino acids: CATSETGFSEAFF. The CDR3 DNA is TGTGCCACCAGTGAAACAGGGTTCTCTGAAGCTTTCTTT.

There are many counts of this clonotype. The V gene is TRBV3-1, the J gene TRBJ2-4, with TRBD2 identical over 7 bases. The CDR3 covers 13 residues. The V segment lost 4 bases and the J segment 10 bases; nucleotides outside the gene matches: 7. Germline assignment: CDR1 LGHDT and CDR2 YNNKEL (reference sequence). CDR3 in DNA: TGTGCCAGCAGCCCTCCGGGGACTAAAATTCAGTACTTC. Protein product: CASSPPGTKIQYF.

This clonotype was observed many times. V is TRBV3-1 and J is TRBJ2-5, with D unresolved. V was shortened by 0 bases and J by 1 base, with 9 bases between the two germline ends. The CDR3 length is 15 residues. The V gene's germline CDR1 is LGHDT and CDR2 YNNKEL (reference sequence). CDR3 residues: CASSQDQTSQETQYF. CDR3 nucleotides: TGTGCCAGCAGCCAAGATCAGACCAGCCAAGAGACCCAGTACTTC.

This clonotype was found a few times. The CDR3: CASISRTGGIMNTEAFF. The CDR3 bases are TGCGCCAGCATCTCCCGGACAGGAGGAATCATGAACACTGAAGCTTTCTTT. The chain recombines TRBV5-1 with TRBJ1-1; 7 nucleotides line up with TRBD1. From germline, CDR1 is SGHRS and CDR2 YFSETQ. V was pared by 6 bases and J by 0 bases, with 14 bases of the junction left unmatched. The CDR3 is 17 residues long.

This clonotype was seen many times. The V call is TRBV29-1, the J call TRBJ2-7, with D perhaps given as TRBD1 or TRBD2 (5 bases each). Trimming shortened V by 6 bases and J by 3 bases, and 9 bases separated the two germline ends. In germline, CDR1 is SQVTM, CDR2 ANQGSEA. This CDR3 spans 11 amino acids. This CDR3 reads CSVQEVYEQYF. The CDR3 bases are TGCAGCGTACAGGAGGTCTACGAGCAGTACTTC.

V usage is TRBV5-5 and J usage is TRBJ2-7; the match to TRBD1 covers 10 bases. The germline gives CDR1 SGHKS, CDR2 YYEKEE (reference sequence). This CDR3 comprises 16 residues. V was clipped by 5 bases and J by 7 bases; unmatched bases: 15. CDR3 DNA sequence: TGTGCCAGCAGTTCCGGCCCGGGACAGGGGACCGGAGAGCAGTACTTC. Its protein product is CASSSGPGQGTGEQYF.

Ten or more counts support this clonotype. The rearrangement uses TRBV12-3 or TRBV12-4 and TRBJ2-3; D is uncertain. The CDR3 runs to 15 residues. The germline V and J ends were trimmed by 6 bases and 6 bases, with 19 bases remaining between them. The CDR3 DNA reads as TGTGCCAGCAGCTACAATCCCCGGTCATCGGATACGCAGTATTTT. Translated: CASSYNPRSSDTQYF.

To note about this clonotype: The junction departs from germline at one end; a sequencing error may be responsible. The CDR3 nucleotides read TGTGCCAGCAGCGAAGAGGGACTAGCGAACACCGGGGAGCTGTTTTTT. Translated, it gives CASSEEGLANTGELFF. The chain carries TRBV3-1 and TRBJ2-2; TRBD2 matches 8 bases. Germline values: CDR1 LGHDT, CDR2 YNNKEL (reference sequence). The length of the CDR3 is 16 residues.

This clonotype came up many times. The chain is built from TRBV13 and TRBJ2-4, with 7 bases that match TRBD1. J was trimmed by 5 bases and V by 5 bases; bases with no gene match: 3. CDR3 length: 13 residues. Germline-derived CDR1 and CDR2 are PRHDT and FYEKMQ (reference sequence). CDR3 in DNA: TGTGCCAGCAGCACCGGGACAGAAAACATTCAGTACTTC. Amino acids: CASSTGTENIQYF.

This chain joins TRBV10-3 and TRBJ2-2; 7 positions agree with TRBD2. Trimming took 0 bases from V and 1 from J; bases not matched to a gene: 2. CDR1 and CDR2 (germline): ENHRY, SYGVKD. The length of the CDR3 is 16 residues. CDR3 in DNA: TGTGCCATCAGTGAGTCGCCGGGAGGGAACACCGGGGAGCTGTTTTTT. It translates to CAISESPGGNTGELFF.

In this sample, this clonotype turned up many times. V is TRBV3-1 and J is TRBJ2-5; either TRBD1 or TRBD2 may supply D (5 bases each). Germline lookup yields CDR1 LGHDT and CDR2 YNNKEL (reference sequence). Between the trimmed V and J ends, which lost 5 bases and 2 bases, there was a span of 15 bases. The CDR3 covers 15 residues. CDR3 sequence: CASSSRRTLQETQYF. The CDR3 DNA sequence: TGTGCCAGCAGCTCGAGGAGGACACTGCAAGAGACCCAGTACTTC.

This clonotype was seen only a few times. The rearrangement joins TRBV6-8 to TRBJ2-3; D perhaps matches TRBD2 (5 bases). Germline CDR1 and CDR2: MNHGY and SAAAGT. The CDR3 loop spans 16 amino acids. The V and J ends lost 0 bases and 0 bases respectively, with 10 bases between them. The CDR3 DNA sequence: TGTGCCAGCAGTTACTCGTTGGGAGCAAGCACAGATACGCAGTATTTT. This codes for CASSYSLGASTDTQYF.

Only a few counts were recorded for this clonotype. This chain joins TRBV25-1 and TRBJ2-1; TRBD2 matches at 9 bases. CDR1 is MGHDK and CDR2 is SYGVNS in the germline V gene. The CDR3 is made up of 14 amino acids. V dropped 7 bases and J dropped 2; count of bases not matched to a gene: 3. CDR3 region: CASMLAGPYNEQFF. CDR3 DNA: TGTGCCAGCATGCTAGCGGGACCCTACAATGAGCAGTTCTTC. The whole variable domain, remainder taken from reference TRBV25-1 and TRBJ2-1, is EADIYQTPRYLVIGTGKKITLECSQTMGHDKMYWYQQDPGMELHLIHYSYGVNSTEKGDLSSESTVSRIRTEHFPLTLESARPSHTSQYLCASMLAGPYNEQFFGPGTRLTVL.

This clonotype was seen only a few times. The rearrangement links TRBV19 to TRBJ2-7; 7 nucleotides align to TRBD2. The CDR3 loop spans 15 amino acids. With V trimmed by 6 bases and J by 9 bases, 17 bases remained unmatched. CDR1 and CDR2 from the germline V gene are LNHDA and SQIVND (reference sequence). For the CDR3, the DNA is TGTGCCAGTAGCAACCTTGCGGGAGAAGTGTGGCGGCAGTACTTC. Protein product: CASSNLAGEVWRQYF.